This passage covers 32 T cell receptor beta chains from one sample sequenced in a study of shared clonotypes between healthy human individuals. Assay used: immunoSEQ multiplex PCR; TCRdb lists only in-frame clones, some missing. The top ten hold approximately 0.45% of the sample, which has some 1.5 million clones, around 98% seen once. Sequences were obtained from naive CD4+ T cells sorted from blood. The sample's subset: CD45RA+ positively selected. The receptor source for this set is a man aged 25-45 years in good health.

This chain joins TRBV7-2 and TRBJ2-1; 9 bases are a match to TRBD1. This CDR3 spans 15 amino acids. Germline CDR1 reads SGHTA; CDR2 reads FQGNSA. J lost 5 bases, V lost 5 bases, and 7 bases had no gene match. CDR3 nucleotide sequence: TGTGCCAGCAGCCTCGACAGGGGGACTCACAATGAGCAGTTCTTC. As protein: CASSLDRGTHNEQFF.

This chain links TRBV10-3 with TRBJ2-4; a possible D gene is TRBD1 (6 bases). The germline gives CDR1 ENHRY, CDR2 SYGVKD. Trimming took 11 bases from V and 3 from J, leaving 20 bases between them. This CDR3 is built from 15 residues. CDR3 residues: CASSSGTKDKNIQYF. The CDR3, as DNA: TGTGCCTCTTCCTCCGGGACAAAGGACAAAAACATTCAGTACTTC.

The CDR3 region is CASSPYGRVVTDTQYF. The CDR3 DNA is TGTGCCAGCAGCCCATATGGACGAGTTGTCACAGATACGCAGTATTTT. The chain is built from TRBV11-1 and TRBJ2-3; no clear D gene. Looked up from germline, CDR1 is SGHAT and CDR2 is FQDESV (reference sequence). This CDR3 is 16 amino acids long. V was trimmed by 5 bases and J by 2 bases, leaving 17 bases between them.

This chain links TRBV7-9 with TRBJ2-5, with 7 bases identical to TRBD2. V shed 5 bases, J shed 11 bases, and the junction held 11 bases outside the gene matches. CDR3 length: 13 amino acids. Per germline, CDR1 SEHNR and CDR2 FQNEAQ (reference sequence). For the CDR3, the DNA is TGTGCCAGCAGCCGCAGCGGTCGGGGGGAGCAGTACTTC. Protein sequence: CASSRSGRGEQYF.

This clone was seen once. The V call is TRBV2, the J call TRBJ2-2, with D possibly TRBD1 on 8 matching bases. There are 15 residues in the CDR3. From germline, CDR1 is SNHLY and CDR2 FYNNEI. The V and J ends lost 5 bases and 4 bases respectively, with 14 bases between them. As DNA, the CDR3 is TGTGCCAGCAGTACTAACAGGGGGGGCACCGGGGAGCTGTTTTTT. Encoded protein: CASSTNRGGTGELFF.

The J gene is TRBJ1-5, the V gene TRBV28; maybe TRBD1 (6 bases). Germline CDR1 MDHEN, CDR2 SYDVKM. Trimming stripped 1 base from V and 2 bases from J, with 9 bases between. The CDR3 extends over 15 amino acids. In DNA, the CDR3 is TGTGCCAGCAGTTTATCGGGGGCGGGCAATCAGCCCCAGCATTTT. It is translated as CASSLSGAGNQPQHF. Full variable domain (rest looked up from reference TRBV28 and TRBJ1-5): DVKVTQSSRYLVKRTGEKVFLECVQDMDHENMFWYRQDPGLGLRLIYFSYDVKMKEKGDIPEGYSVSREKKERFSLILESASTNQTSMYLCASSLSGAGNQPQHFGDGTRLSIL.

The V and J genes are TRBV28 and TRBJ1-2; no reliable D call. V was pared by 5 bases and J by 7 bases, with 17 bases between. From germline, CDR1 is MDHEN and CDR2 SYDVKM. This CDR3 comprises 14 residues. The CDR3 here is CASSPREVVVGYTF. The CDR3 nucleotides are TGTGCCAGCAGTCCAAGGGAGGTCGTGGTTGGCTACACCTTC.

The chain uses TRBV7-3 and TRBJ2-3, with 10 bases identical to TRBD2. In germline, CDR1 is SGHTA, CDR2 FQGTGA. V shed 4 bases and J 11 bases; nucleotides not matched to a gene: 9. This CDR3 is 14 amino acids long. CDR3 sequence reads: CASSWTSGYAGQYF. The CDR3 nucleotides are TGTGCCAGCAGCTGGACTAGCGGTTACGCCGGGCAGTATTTT.

This rearrangement joins TRBV5-1 to TRBJ2-1; 9 bases match TRBD2. The germline CDR1 and CDR2 sequences are SGHRS and YFSETQ. This CDR3 comprises 15 residues. The J segment lost 4 bases and the V segment lost 4 bases, leaving 6 bases of the junction unmatched. This CDR3 is CASSHTSGHYNEQFF. Here the CDR3 DNA reads TGCGCCAGCAGCCACACTAGCGGGCATTACAATGAGCAGTTCTTC.

The chain couples TRBV5-1 to TRBJ2-1; D tentatively fits TRBD1 or TRBD2 (5 bases each). Between the trimmed V and J ends, which lost 4 bases and 7 bases, there was a span of 15 bases. The CDR3 is 14 amino acids. Germline V gives CDR1 SGHRS, CDR2 YFSETQ. CDR3 in DNA: TGCGCCAGCAGCGGGGGACCCCTCGAGAATGAGCAGTTCTTC. Protein sequence: CASSGGPLENEQFF.

The V call is TRBV5-1, the J call TRBJ2-7, with D possibly matching TRBD2 (7 bases). V was clipped by 3 bases and J by 4 bases, with 26 bases between them. Germline CDR1 and CDR2: SGHRS and YFSETQ. The CDR3 is 18 amino acids. The CDR3 DNA is TGCGCCAGCAGCTCGGGGGGACAAGGCCTGTTGGGTTTGTACGAGCAGTACTTC. This gives the protein CASSSGGQGLLGLYEQYF. The variable domain in full, completed from reference TRBV5-1 and TRBJ2-7, reads KAGVTQTPRYLIKTRGQQVTLSCSPISGHRSVSWYQQTPGQGLQFLFEYFSETQRNKGNFPGRFSGRQFSNSRSEMNVSTLELGDSALYLCASSSGGQGLLGLYEQYFGPGTRLTVT.

The chain is built from TRBV7-2 and TRBJ1-5, with D unresolved. This CDR3 is 15 amino acids long. V was clipped by 1 base and J by 0 bases, with 7 bases between them. CDR1 and CDR2 (germline): SGHTA, FQGNSA. CDR3 protein: CASSLELGSNQPQHF. CDR3 sequence (DNA): TGTGCCAGCAGCTTAGAGTTGGGTAGCAATCAGCCCCAGCATTTT.

This sequence joins TRBV10-2 and TRBJ2-7, with D perhaps matching TRBD1 (5 bases). V gave up 8 bases and J gave up 2 bases, with 13 bases separating them. CDR3 length: 13 residues. CDR1 is WSHSY, CDR2 SAAADI, per germline. CDR3: CASGPRAAYEQYF. DNA of the CDR3: TGCGCCAGCGGCCCCAGGGCAGCCTACGAGCAGTACTTC.

The rearrangement joins TRBV11-2 to TRBJ2-1; D is perhaps TRBD2 (5 bases). The CDR3 loop spans 15 amino acids. Germline V gives CDR1 SGHAT, CDR2 FQNNGV. The germline V and J ends were trimmed by 6 bases and 9 bases, with 21 bases remaining between them. CDR3 residues: CASSPLFGKGGEQFF. Written as DNA, the CDR3 is TGTGCCAGCAGTCCCCTTTTCGGGAAAGGTGGTGAGCAGTTCTTC.

The CDR3 spells CASSAYLGQAVGDTQYF. DNA for the CDR3: TGTGCCAGCAGCGCCTACTTAGGCCAGGCGGTCGGGGATACGCAGTATTTT. The chain carries TRBV9 and TRBJ2-3; D not certain. The CDR3 covers 17 residues. Trimming took off 3 bases at V and 6 bases at J, with 23 bases between the two ends. CDR1 and CDR2 (germline): SGDLS, YYNGEE.

The rearrangement uses TRBV5-1 and TRBJ1-1, with a tentative D call TRBD1 (5 bases). The CDR3 spans 13 residues. From germline, CDR1 is SGHRS and CDR2 YFSETQ. The V end lost 2 bases, the J end lost 4 bases, and 9 bases lay between the germline ends. The DNA of the CDR3 is TGCGCCAGCAGCTTTGCGGGGGTCACTGAAGCTTTCTTT. This codes for CASSFAGVTEAFF.

The chain couples TRBV2 to TRBJ2-7; the match to TRBD1 covers 12 bases. CDR1 and CDR2 from the germline V gene are SNHLY and FYNNEI. The CDR3 consists of 14 residues. V lost 6 bases to trimming and J lost 6 bases; unmatched junction nucleotides: 6. CDR3 amino acids: CASSGTGGAGEQYF. As DNA, the CDR3 is TGTGCCAGCAGCGGGACAGGGGGCGCGGGCGAGCAGTACTTC.

DNA for the CDR3: TGTGCCAGCAGCCCCGGGCAGGGAAGGTTCGAAAAACTGTTTTTT. The encoded protein is CASSPGQGRFEKLFF. J is TRBJ1-4 and V is TRBV7-3, with D tentatively TRBD1 (5 bases). The V gene's germline CDR1 is SGHTA and CDR2 FQGTGA. The CDR3 contains 15 residues. V lost 5 bases to trimming and J lost 8 bases, with 18 bases between them.

This rearrangement joins TRBV6-5 to TRBJ2-7; D is undetermined. The CDR3 length is 15 residues. CDR1 MNHEY and CDR2 SVGAGI come from the germline V gene. V lost 1 base to trimming and J lost 3 bases, with 13 bases between them. The CDR3 region has the DNA TGTGCCAGCAGTTACTTGAGAGTCAACGTCTACGAGCAGTACTTC. Its protein product is CASSYLRVNVYEQYF.

This chain links TRBV7-8 with TRBJ1-5, with a possible D match to TRBD1 (5 bases). The CDR3 is 17 amino acids. CDR1 and CDR2 from the germline V gene are SGHVS and FQNEAQ. The V and J ends lost 5 bases and 2 bases respectively, with 19 bases between them. CDR3 protein: CASSHGGQVWGNQPQHF. The CDR3 DNA is TGTGCCAGCAGCCATGGGGGTCAGGTGTGGGGCAATCAGCCCCAGCATTTT.

The chain combines TRBV30 with TRBJ2-1; 8 bases line up with TRBD2. The J segment lost 10 bases and the V segment lost 4 bases, leaving 12 bases of the junction unmatched. The CDR3 length is 14 residues. Germline V gene lookup returns CDR1 GTSNPN and CDR2 SVGIG (reference sequence). The CDR3 coding sequence is TGTGCCTGGAACACACAGAGAATAGCGGGAGAGCAGTTCTTC. It specifies CAWNTQRIAGEQFF.

The gene calls are TRBV5-5 and TRBJ2-1; no firm D call. The CDR3 totals 15 residues. Germline V gene lookup returns CDR1 SGHKS and CDR2 YYEKEE (reference sequence). V was cut by 1 base and J by 4 bases, with 12 bases left in between. Here the CDR3 reads CASSLIVGNYNEQFF. The CDR3 DNA is TGTGCCAGCAGCTTGATAGTGGGGAATTACAATGAGCAGTTCTTC.

The chain carries TRBV7-2 and TRBJ2-4; D is uncertain. Germline CDR1 SGHTA, CDR2 FQGNSA. This CDR3 contains 15 residues. V lost 6 bases and J lost 2, with 14 bases in between. Here the CDR3 reads CASSSRLVSKNIQYF. The DNA of the CDR3 is TGTGCCAGCAGTTCCCGACTTGTGTCCAAAAACATTCAGTACTTC.

The chain is built from TRBV19 and TRBJ2-7; D may correspond to TRBD1 or TRBD2 (5 bases each). Germline CDR1 is LNHDA and CDR2 is SQIVND (reference sequence). This CDR3 is built from 15 residues. V lost 3 bases and J lost 6, with 18 bases in between. The CDR3 coding sequence is TGTGCCAGTAGTATTGGTACAGGCGGGCACTCCGAGCAGTACTTC. Translation gives CASSIGTGGHSEQYF.

The chain combines TRBV28 with TRBJ1-3, with 7 bases lining up with TRBD1. V lost 10 bases to trimming and J lost 0 bases; unmatched junction nucleotides: 9. Germline V gene data show CDR1 as MDHEN and CDR2 as SYDVKM. The CDR3 contains 15 residues. CDR3 loop: CAIGGQFPSGNTIYF. Written as DNA, the CDR3 is TGTGCCATTGGGGGACAGTTCCCCTCTGGAAACACCATATATTTT.

This chain connects TRBV30 to TRBJ2-7; the D is unclear. CDR1 is GTSNPN, CDR2 SVGIG, per germline (reference sequence). The CDR3 runs 14 residues. V gave up 3 bases and J gave up 5 bases, with 17 bases separating them. This chain's CDR3 is CAWSSQARWNEQYF. The CDR3 DNA reads TGTGCCTGGAGCTCCCAGGCCCGCTGGAACGAGCAGTACTTC. Full variable domain (missing parts from reference TRBV30 and TRBJ2-7): SQTIHQWPATLVQPVGSPLSLECTVEGTSNPNLYWYRQAAGRGLQLLFYSVGIGQISSEVPQNLSASRPQDRQFILSSKKLLLSDSGFYLCAWSSQARWNEQYFGPGTRLTVT.

V gene TRBV11-2 combines with J gene TRBJ2-7, with D tentatively TRBD1 (6 bases). Trimming cost V 5 bases and J 2 bases, with 7 bases left between them. CDR1 and CDR2 (germline): SGHAT, FQNNGV. The CDR3 runs 12 residues. The CDR3 loop is CASSRQAYEQYF. As DNA, the CDR3 is TGTGCCAGCAGCAGACAGGCCTACGAGCAGTACTTC.

The V and J genes are TRBV6-1 and TRBJ1-5; tentatively, D is TRBD1 (6 bases). The CDR3 is made up of 13 amino acids. V lost 3 bases to trimming and J lost 5 bases, with 8 bases between them. The germline gives CDR1 MNHNS, CDR2 SASEGT. The CDR3 protein is CASSDRQDQPQHF. The DNA of the CDR3 is TGTGCCAGCAGTGACCGACAGGATCAGCCCCAGCATTTT.

The rearrangement links TRBV6-5 to TRBJ1-1, with D possibly matching TRBD1 (5 bases). V was shortened by 6 bases and J by 4 bases, with 12 bases between the two germline ends. The V gene's germline CDR1 is MNHEY and CDR2 SVGAGI. This CDR3 is 13 amino acids long. CDR3 in amino acids: CASRFLGGTEAFF. CDR3 bases: TGTGCCAGCAGGTTCTTGGGGGGCACTGAAGCTTTCTTT.

V and J are TRBV14 and TRBJ2-5, with D maybe TRBD1 (5 bases). The CDR3 spans 13 residues. The germline CDR1 and CDR2 sequences are SGHDN and FVKESK. Trimming left V 3 bases short and J 7 bases short, with 12 bases between. The chain's CDR3 is CASSQDMWRTQYF. In nucleotides, the CDR3 is TGTGCCAGCAGCCAGGACATGTGGCGGACCCAGTACTTC.

V is TRBV27 and J is TRBJ2-7; D remains unclear. The germline V gene encodes CDR1 MNHEY and CDR2 SMNVEV (reference sequence). This CDR3 region has 13 residues. The ends were cut back, 3 bases at V and 0 bases at J, with 6 bases in the middle. The CDR3 loop reads CASSFTASYEQYF. The CDR3 DNA sequence: TGTGCCAGCAGTTTTACAGCCTCCTACGAGCAGTACTTC.

Points on this clone: Other DNA sequences in the same sample also yield this CDR3. The chain employs TRBV2 and TRBJ2-2; no definite D call. The germline CDR1 and CDR2 sequences are SNHLY and FYNNEI. The V gene lost 8 bases and the J gene lost 4 bases, with 8 bases spanning the gap. CDR3 length: 12 amino acids. As DNA, the CDR3 is TGTGCCAGCGCCGGATCCACCGGGGAGCTGTTTTTT. Translation: CASAGSTGELFF.